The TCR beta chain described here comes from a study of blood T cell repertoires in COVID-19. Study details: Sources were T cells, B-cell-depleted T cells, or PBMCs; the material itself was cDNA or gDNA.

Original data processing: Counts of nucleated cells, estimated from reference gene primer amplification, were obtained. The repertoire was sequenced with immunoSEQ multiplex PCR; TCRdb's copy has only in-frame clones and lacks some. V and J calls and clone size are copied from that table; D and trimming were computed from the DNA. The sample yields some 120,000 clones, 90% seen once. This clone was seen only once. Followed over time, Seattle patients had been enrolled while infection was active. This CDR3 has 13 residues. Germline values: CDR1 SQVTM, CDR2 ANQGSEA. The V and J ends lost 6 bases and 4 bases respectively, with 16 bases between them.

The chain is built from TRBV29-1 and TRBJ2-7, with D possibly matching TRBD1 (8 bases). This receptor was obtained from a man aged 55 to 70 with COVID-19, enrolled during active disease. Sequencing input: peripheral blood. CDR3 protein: CSVLQGGGYEQYF. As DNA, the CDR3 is TGCAGCGTACTACAGGGGGGGGGTTACGAGCAGTACTTC.